Shown below are 3 T cell receptor beta chains from a single sample sequenced in a study of blood T cell repertoires in COVID-19. Measured with immunoSEQ multiplex PCR; TCRdb has only the in-frame clones, and not every one. The sample consists of approximately 120,000 clones, around 77% of them appearing once. What was sequenced was peripheral blood. These receptors were taken from a human donor in a cohort sampled during active COVID-19.

This clone was recorded only once. The chain combines TRBV30 with TRBJ1-5, with 8 bases aligning to TRBD1. J lost 3 bases, V lost 3 bases, and 4 bases had no gene match. The CDR3 contains 14 residues. From germline, CDR1 is GTSNPN and CDR2 SVGIG (reference sequence). The CDR3 DNA reads TGTGCCTGGAGCCGACAGGGGAACAATCAGCCCCAGCATTTT. Translation: CAWSRQGNNQPQHF.

The chain combines TRBV27 with TRBJ2-3; a possible D gene is TRBD1 (5 bases). Germline values: CDR1 MNHEY, CDR2 SMNVEV (reference sequence). Trimming removed 2 bases at V and 2 bases at J, with 11 bases between. The CDR3 has 15 amino acids. The CDR3 is CASSLSQGYTDTQYF. The CDR3 DNA is TGTGCCAGCAGTTTAAGTCAGGGTTACACAGATACGCAGTATTTT.

The chain combines TRBV2 with TRBJ1-5; D is uncertain. Trimming removed 4 bases at V and 4 bases at J, with 8 bases between. The CDR3 covers 13 residues. From germline, CDR1 is SNHLY and CDR2 FYNNEI. The CDR3 coding sequence is TGTGCCAGCAGTGGGCGGATGAATCAGCCCCAGCATTTT. Protein: CASSGRMNQPQHF.